The clone carrying this TCR beta chain was seen many times. These data come from a study of neurological immune-mediated disorders. The germline V and J ends were trimmed by 7 bases and 1 base, with 13 bases remaining between them. The germline V gene has CDR1 SGHTA and CDR2 FQGNSA. The CDR3 loop spans 14 amino acids. The unsorted libraries originated from 2 million PBMCs kept at -80 C. A single record per CDR3 protein comes from TCRdb applying MiXCR to the 5' RACE reads. This sample yields tens of thousands of distinct CDR3 sequences, of which about 3.8% are seen a single time; 2.2% belongs to the top ten.

This clonotype was obtained from a man between 25 and 39 years old with multiple sclerosis. This chain connects TRBV7-2 to TRBJ1-1; a weak D match, TRBD1 (5 bases). The sequencing sample was made of PBMCs. CDR3 in amino acids: CASTKQAQNTEAFF. The CDR3 DNA reads TGTGCCAGCACCAAACAGGCGCAGAACACTGAAGCTTTCTTT.